This TCR beta chain was captured in a study of human T cells and chemical hapten exposure. Whole-study context: In the sensitization step, 2% DPC was placed on roughly 2 cm by roughly 2 cm of upper inner arm skin.

As for this clonotype: The antigen is undetermined.

The study used a library that attached unique molecular identifiers to individual cDNA molecules. TCRdb re-called the RACE reads with MiXCR, one entry per CDR3 protein. Of 150,000 to 200,000 distinct CDR3 sequences in the sample, around 30% were seen once. Time point given: pre-sensitization, week 0. Regarding treatment: therapeutic diphenylcyclopropenone sensitization with weekly scalp DPC. Ahead of applying each patch test, blood was sampled. Germline CDR1 is SGHRS and CDR2 is YFSETQ. The CDR3 runs to 16 residues. Trimming at V came to 4 bases and at J to 4 bases, leaving 7 bases not matched to a gene. Notes on the study in general: Patch test score was positively correlated with the counts of PT1 expanded TCRs.

The sample in question was whole blood, obtained in connection with sensitization to the hapten diphenylcyclopropenone (DPC). The chain links TRBV5-1 to TRBJ2-2; 10 bases fit TRBD2. The receptor comes from a woman in her 30s with alopecia areata. Some clones in this sample may be carry-over from other donors' samples. DNA for the CDR3: TGCGCCAGCAGCCGAGCTAGCGGGGGCGGCACCGGGGAGCTGTTTTTT. This gives the protein CASSRASGGGTGELFF. Variable domain in full (rest from reference TRBV5-1 and TRBJ2-2): KAGVTQTPRYLIKTRGQQVTLSCSPISGHRSVSWYQQTPGQGLQFLFEYFSETQRNKGNFPGRFSGRQFSNSRSEMNVSTLELGDSALYLCASSRASGGGTGELFFGEGSRLTVL.